Following are 13 T cell receptor beta chains from one sample sequenced in a study of Graves' ophthalmopathy and Graves' hyperthyroidism. RNA transcripts were the source from which TCR beta CDR3 regions were amplified. RT-PCR with HTBI primers came first, then second-round multiplex PCR. TCRdb independently ran MiXCR on the multiplex PCR reads; one entry per CDR3 protein. Of around 660,000 distinct CDR3 sequences in the sample, under 50% are singletons; the top ten hold more than 3%. Sequencing was done on a sample of peripheral blood. The receptors here all came from an adult man with Graves' ophthalmopathy.

This chain links TRBV15 with TRBJ2-5; the D is unclear. The CDR3 contains 14 residues. Trimming took off 3 bases at V and 2 bases at J, with 10 bases between the two ends. The V gene's germline CDR1 is LNHNV and CDR2 YYDKDF (reference sequence). The DNA of the CDR3 is TGTGCCACCAGCAGTGGCGCCGATCAAGAGACCCAGTACTTC. Translation: CATSSGADQETQYF.

In its sample, this clonotype was seen many times. The chain recombines TRBV12-3 or TRBV12-4 with TRBJ1-1, with TRBD1 matching 9 bases. V shed 6 bases and J 6 bases; nucleotides not matched to a gene: 8. This CDR3 spans 14 amino acids. The CDR3 reads CASRQGQGTPEAFF. CDR3 nucleotide sequence: TGTGCCAGCAGGCAAGGACAGGGGACCCCTGAAGCTTTCTTT.

The DNA for the CDR3 is TGTGCCAGCAGCCCGACGGGACAGGGCGCTGAAGCTTTCTTT. Translating it yields CASSPTGQGAEAFF. The rearrangement links TRBV7-9 to TRBJ1-1, with TRBD1 identical over 9 bases. This CDR3 is built from 14 residues. CDR1 is SEHNR, CDR2 FQNEAQ, per germline (reference sequence). V was pared by 5 bases and J by 6 bases, with 7 bases of the junction left unmatched.

J is TRBJ1-5 and V is TRBV15; 7 positions match TRBD1. V dropped 6 bases and J dropped 3; count of bases not matched to a gene: 8. This CDR3 region has 15 residues. Germline CDR1 and CDR2: LNHNV and YYDKDF (reference sequence). The CDR3 reads CATSSVTGHNQPQHF. The CDR3 bases are TGTGCCACCAGTAGTGTGACAGGGCACAATCAGCCCCAGCATTTT.

This chain connects TRBV25-1 to TRBJ2-7; perhaps TRBD1 as D (6 bases). This CDR3 is built from 14 residues. V dropped 3 bases and J dropped 5 bases, with 14 bases sitting between them. Germline CDR1 reads MGHDK; CDR2 reads SYGVNS. CDR3 protein: CASSDYPQGDEQYF. In DNA, the CDR3 is TGTGCCAGCAGTGACTACCCACAGGGAGACGAGCAGTACTTC.

V gene TRBV29-1 combines with J gene TRBJ2-7; D is perhaps TRBD1 (6 bases). Germline CDR1 and CDR2: SQVTM and ANQGSEA. The V and J ends lost 7 bases and 2 bases respectively, with 12 bases between them. The CDR3 is 12 residues long. For the CDR3, the DNA is TGCAGCGCTTGGGACAAGGCCTACGAGCAGTACTTC. Translated: CSAWDKAYEQYF.

This clonotype was observed a handful of times. The chain joins TRBV6-5 to TRBJ2-2; TRBD1 matches 12 bases. This CDR3 has 15 residues. V trimming: 7 bases; J trimming: 4 bases; junction bases outside the gene matches: 4. From germline, CDR1 is MNHEY and CDR2 SVGAGI. CDR3 nucleotides: TGTGCCAGCATAGGGACAGGGGGCATCACCGGGGAGCTGTTTTTT. Protein: CASIGTGGITGELFF.

This clonotype was recorded once. This chain links TRBV5-6 with TRBJ1-2, with D perhaps matching TRBD1 (5 bases). CDR3 length: 12 amino acids. CDR1 is SGHDT, CDR2 YYEEEE, per germline. V lost 4 bases and J 12 bases, leaving 16 bases between the germline ends. CDR3 loop: CASSVGLAADTF. The CDR3, as DNA: TGTGCCAGCAGCGTGGGACTAGCGGCTGACACCTTC.

The genes are TRBV9 and TRBJ2-5; D is undetermined. V was clipped by 3 bases and J by 5 bases, with 8 bases between them. The CDR3 runs to 12 residues. CDR1 and CDR2 (germline): SGDLS, YYNGEE. CDR3 in DNA: TGTGCCAGCAGCGACGGTGAGGAGACCCAGTACTTC. Its translation is CASSDGEETQYF.

The rearrangement links TRBV7-9 to TRBJ1-2; no firm D call. The CDR3 has 14 residues. Germline values: CDR1 SEHNR, CDR2 FQNEAQ (reference sequence). Trimming stripped 7 bases from V and 2 bases from J, with 14 bases between. The CDR3 DNA sequence: TGTGCCAGCAATCCAGCGCGGGCGAACTATGGCTACACCTTC. Translated, it gives CASNPARANYGYTF.

This clonotype was seen repeatedly, ten times or more. V usage is TRBV12-3 or TRBV12-4 and J usage is TRBJ1-6, with 10 bases fitting TRBD1. The CDR3 has 17 residues. The ends lost 3 bases at V and 7 bases at J; junction bases unmatched: 9. CDR3 DNA: TGTGCCAGCAGTTTCGGGACAGGGGTAGCTTCAAATTCACCCCTCCACTTT. As protein: CASSFGTGVASNSPLHF.

This clonotype was counted a few times. In DNA, the CDR3 is TGCGCCAGCAGCTTGGTCGGGGTTGATGGGTACGAGCAGTACTTC. This encodes CASSLVGVDGYEQYF. The chain carries TRBV5-1 and TRBJ2-7, with D maybe TRBD2 (5 bases). The germline V gene has CDR1 SGHRS and CDR2 YFSETQ. Deletions cut 0 bases from V and 4 bases from J, with 14 bases between. This CDR3 is built from 15 residues.

V usage is TRBV25-1 and J usage is TRBJ1-1; 7 bases map to TRBD1. The germline V gene encodes CDR1 MGHDK and CDR2 SYGVNS. The J segment lost 12 bases and the V segment lost 7 bases, leaving 17 bases of the junction unmatched. The CDR3 has 14 amino acids. The CDR3 DNA reads as TGTGCCAGCACCCTGGAGGCGGGGACAGCAGATCCTTTCTTT. Its translation: CASTLEAGTADPFF. The entire variable domain, with the rest obtained from reference TRBV25-1 and TRBJ1-1, is as follows: EADIYQTPRYLVIGTGKKITLECSQTMGHDKMYWYQQDPGMELHLIHYSYGVNSTEKGDLSSESTVSRIRTEHFPLTLESARPSHTSQYLCASTLEAGTADPFFGQGTRLTVV.